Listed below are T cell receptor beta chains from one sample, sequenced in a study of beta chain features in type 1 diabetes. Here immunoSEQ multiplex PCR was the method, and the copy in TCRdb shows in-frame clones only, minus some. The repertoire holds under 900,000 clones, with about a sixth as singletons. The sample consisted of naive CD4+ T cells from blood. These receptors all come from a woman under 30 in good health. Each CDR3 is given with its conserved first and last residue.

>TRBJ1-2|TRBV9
CASSANFGGRDGYTF
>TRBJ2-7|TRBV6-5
CASSSGSSAYEQYF
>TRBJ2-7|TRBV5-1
CASSLDQGTYYEQYF
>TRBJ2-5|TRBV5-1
CASSMDRRETQYF
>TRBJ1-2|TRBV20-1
CSAMPSYGYTF
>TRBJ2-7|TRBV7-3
CASSPVSYEQYF
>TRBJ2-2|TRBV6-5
CASSPVWGPGGELFF
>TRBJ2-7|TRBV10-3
CAISGAGTSSYEQYF
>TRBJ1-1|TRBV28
CASRRLDRYTEAFF
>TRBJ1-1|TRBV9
CASSVGQMNTEAFF
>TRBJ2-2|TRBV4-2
CASSQGSGIGELFF
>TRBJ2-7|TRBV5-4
CASSAGRAISYEQYF
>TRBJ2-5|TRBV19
CASSISLQETQYF
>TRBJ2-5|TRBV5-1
CASSGVGQGAQTQYF
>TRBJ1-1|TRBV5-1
CASSDGPLRTEAFF
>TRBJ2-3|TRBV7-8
CASSFRPGSNTDTQYF
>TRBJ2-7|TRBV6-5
CASSRDRLGRQYF
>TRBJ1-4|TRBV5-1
CASSLGYRGLNEKLFF
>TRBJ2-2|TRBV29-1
CSVESQNTGELFF
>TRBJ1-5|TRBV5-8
CASSLSGIPNQPQHF
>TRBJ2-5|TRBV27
CASSLSGWGTQYF
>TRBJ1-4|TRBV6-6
CASSLGATNEKLFF
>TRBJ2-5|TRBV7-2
CASSRTGEETQYF
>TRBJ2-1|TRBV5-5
CASSGTRARWNEQFF
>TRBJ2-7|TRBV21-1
CASKDSGNEQYF
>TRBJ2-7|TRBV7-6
CASSLAQGRYEQYF
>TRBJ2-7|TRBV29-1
CSVETGTGRKQYF
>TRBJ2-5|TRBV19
CASTPGLAGDIETQYF
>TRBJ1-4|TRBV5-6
CASSLAGQGGEKLFF
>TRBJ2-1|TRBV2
CASSPGVDEQFF
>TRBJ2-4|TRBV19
CASSPSGLLTSLAKNIQYF
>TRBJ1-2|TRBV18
CASSPLSGQGDGYTF
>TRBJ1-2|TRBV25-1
CASSGGGPTNYGYTF